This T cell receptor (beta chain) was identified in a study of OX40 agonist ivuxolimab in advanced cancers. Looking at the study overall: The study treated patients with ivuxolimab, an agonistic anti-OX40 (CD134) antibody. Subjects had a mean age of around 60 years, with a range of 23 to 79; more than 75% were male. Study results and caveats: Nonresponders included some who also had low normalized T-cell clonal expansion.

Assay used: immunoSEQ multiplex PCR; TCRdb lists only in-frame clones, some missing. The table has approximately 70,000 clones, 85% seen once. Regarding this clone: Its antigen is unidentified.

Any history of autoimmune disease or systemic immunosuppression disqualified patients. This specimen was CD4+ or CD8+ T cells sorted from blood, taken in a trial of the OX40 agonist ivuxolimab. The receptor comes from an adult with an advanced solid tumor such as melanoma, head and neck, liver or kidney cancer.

The CDR3 sequence is CASSNPGLKAFF. As DNA, the CDR3 is TGCGCCAGCAGCAATCCGGGATTGAAAGCTTTCTTT. J is TRBJ1-1 and V is TRBV5-1; D remains ambiguous. Germline V gene data show CDR1 as SGHRS and CDR2 as YFSETQ. V was pared by 4 bases and J by 9 bases, with 13 bases between. The CDR3 contains 12 residues.